This T cell receptor beta chain comes out of a study of T-cell memory formation after mild COVID-19. Notes on the study in general: Specificity for SARS-CoV-2 was not confirmed among the second-wave clones peaking on day 37. Pre-infection memory held some responding clones, suggesting pre-existing cross-reactive T cells responded.

Germline V lookup: CDR1 SGHTA, CDR2 FQGNSA. The V end was cut by 4 bases, the J end by 2 bases, with 11 bases between. The CDR3 consists of 14 residues. TCRdb used MiXCR to reprocess the 5' RACE reads, holding one entry per CDR3 protein. The data show about 280,000 distinct CDR3 sequences, approximately 8% seen once. Comment on this clonotype: Its antigen is undetermined.

This chain joins TRBV7-2 and TRBJ1-2, with D possibly TRBD1 on 5 matching bases. The receptor's source is a man younger than 35 who had mild COVID-19 (a few samples of this study predate the infection). Cell type and time point are not known. The material sequenced was PBMCs or a T cell subset sorted from them (not recorded which). CDR3 nucleotide sequence: TGTGCCAGCAGCTACAGAGGGGAGAACTATGGCTACACCTTC. Protein: CASSYRGENYGYTF.